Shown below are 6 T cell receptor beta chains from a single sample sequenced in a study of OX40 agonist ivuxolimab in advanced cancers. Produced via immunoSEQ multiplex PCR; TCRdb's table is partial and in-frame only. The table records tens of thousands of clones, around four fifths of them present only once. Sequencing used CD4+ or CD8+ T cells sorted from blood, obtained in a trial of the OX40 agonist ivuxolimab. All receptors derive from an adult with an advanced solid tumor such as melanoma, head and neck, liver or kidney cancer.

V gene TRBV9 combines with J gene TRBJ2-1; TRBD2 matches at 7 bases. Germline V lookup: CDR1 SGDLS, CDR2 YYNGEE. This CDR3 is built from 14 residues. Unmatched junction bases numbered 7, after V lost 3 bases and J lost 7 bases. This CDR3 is CASSAPGGENEQFF. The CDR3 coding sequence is TGTGCCAGCAGCGCCCCGGGGGGTGAAAATGAGCAGTTCTTC.

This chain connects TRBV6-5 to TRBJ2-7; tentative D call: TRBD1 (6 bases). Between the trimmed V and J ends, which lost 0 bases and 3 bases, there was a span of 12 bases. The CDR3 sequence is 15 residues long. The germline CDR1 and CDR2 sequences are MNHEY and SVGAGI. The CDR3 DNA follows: TGTGCCAGCAGTTACTCGACCGGACAGTTCTACGAGCAGTACTTC. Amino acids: CASSYSTGQFYEQYF.

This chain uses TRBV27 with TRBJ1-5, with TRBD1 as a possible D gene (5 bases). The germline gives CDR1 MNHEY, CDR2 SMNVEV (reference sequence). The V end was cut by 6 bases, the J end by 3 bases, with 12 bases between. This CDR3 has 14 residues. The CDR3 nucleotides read TGTGCCAGCAGGGGGTTGGGGGACAATCAGCCCCAGCATTTT. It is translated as CASRGLGDNQPQHF.

As DNA, the CDR3 is TGTGCCAGCAGCCCCCTACTAGGGGAGACCCAGTACTTC. This encodes CASSPLLGETQYF. V is TRBV7-3 and J is TRBJ2-5, with D possibly being TRBD2 (5 bases). The CDR3 sequence is 13 residues long. The V and J ends lost 5 bases and 5 bases respectively, with 12 bases between them. Germline assignment: CDR1 SGHTA and CDR2 FQGTGA.

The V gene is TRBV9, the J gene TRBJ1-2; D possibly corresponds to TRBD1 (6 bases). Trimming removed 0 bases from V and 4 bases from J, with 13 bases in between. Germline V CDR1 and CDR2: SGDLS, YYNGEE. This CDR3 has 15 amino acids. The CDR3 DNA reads TGTGCCAGCAGCGTAGCTCAGGGGCTTTCCTATGGCTACACCTTC. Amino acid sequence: CASSVAQGLSYGYTF.

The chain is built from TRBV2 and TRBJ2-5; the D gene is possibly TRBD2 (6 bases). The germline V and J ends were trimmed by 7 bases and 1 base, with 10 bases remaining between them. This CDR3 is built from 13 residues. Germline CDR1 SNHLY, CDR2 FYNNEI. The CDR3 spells CASKGDFQETQYF. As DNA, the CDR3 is TGTGCCAGCAAAGGGGACTTCCAAGAGACCCAGTACTTC.